The 29 T cell receptor beta chains below were found in one sample sequenced in a study of breast tumors, draining lymph nodes, adjacent tissues. Axillary draining lymph nodes of breast cancer patients supplied the node samples. Each CDR3 protein is one row after TCRdb ran MiXCR on the multiplex PCR reads. The sample yields tens of thousands of distinct CDR3 sequences, approximately 30% seen once. The source material was axillary lymph node tissue. All receptors come from a female donor with breast cancer. Some clones in this sample may be carry-over from other donors' samples.

The genes are TRBV6-2 or TRBV6-3 and TRBJ1-1; no firm D call. Trimming stripped 7 bases from V and 0 bases from J, with 9 bases between. This CDR3 comprises 13 residues. CDR1 and CDR2 from the germline V gene are MNHEY and SVGEGT. The CDR3 reads CASTPRMNTEAFF. CDR3 bases: TGTGCCAGCACTCCCAGGATGAACACTGAAGCTTTCTTT.

This clonotype appeared many times. V is TRBV11-3 and J is TRBJ2-1; 8 bases fit TRBD2. Germline V gene lookup returns CDR1 SGHNT and CDR2 YENEEA. Trimming at V came to 4 bases and at J to 5 bases, leaving 4 bases not matched to a gene. The CDR3 has 14 amino acids. The CDR3: CASSYQREHNEQFF. CDR3 nucleotide sequence: TGTGCCAGCAGCTACCAGCGGGAGCACAATGAGCAGTTCTTC.

This clonotype appeared many times. V and J are TRBV27 and TRBJ1-2, with 8 bases fitting TRBD1. The CDR3 runs 15 residues. Per germline, CDR1 MNHEY and CDR2 SMNVEV (reference sequence). The V segment lost 10 bases and the J segment 3 bases; nucleotides outside the gene matches: 13. The CDR3 region has the DNA TGTGCCACACTATCGGCCGGACAGGGCTACTATGGCTACACCTTC. This sequence encodes CATLSAGQGYYGYTF.

This clonotype has at least ten counts. The chain has TRBV29-1 and TRBJ2-3; D uncertain. CDR3 length: 11 amino acids. CDR1 is SQVTM and CDR2 is ANQGSEA in the germline V gene. Trimming took off 4 bases at V and 1 base at J, with 3 bases between the two ends. The CDR3 DNA follows: TGCAGCGTTGGCCGCACAGATACGCAGTATTTT. As protein: CSVGRTDTQYF.

The V and J genes are TRBV7-2 and TRBJ2-3; TRBD2 matches at 10 bases. Trimming took 1 base from V and 6 from J; bases not matched to a gene: 7. CDR3 length: 16 amino acids. Germline CDR1 and CDR2: SGHTA and FQGNSA. The CDR3 sequence: CASSLGSAGGPDTQYF. CDR3 DNA sequence: TGTGCCAGCAGCTTAGGGTCAGCGGGAGGGCCGGATACGCAGTATTTT.

The chain has TRBV16 and TRBJ1-2; D remains ambiguous. This CDR3 region has 13 residues. Looked up from germline, CDR1 is KGHSY and CDR2 is FQNENV. Trimming left V 0 bases short and J 5 bases short, with 7 bases between. CDR3 nucleotides: TGTGCCAGCAGCCAATCGGCGGTTTATGGCTACACCTTC. Protein product: CASSQSAVYGYTF.

This clonotype has ten or more counts. The V gene is TRBV20-1, the J gene TRBJ2-3; D uncertain. CDR1 is DFQATT and CDR2 is SNEGSKA in the germline V gene (reference sequence). The V end was cut by 4 bases, the J end by 2 bases, with 16 bases between. This CDR3 comprises 15 residues. The CDR3 is CSAIVGNFITDTQYF. For the CDR3, the DNA is TGCAGTGCTATCGTGGGGAACTTCATCACAGATACGCAGTATTTT.

This clonotype turned up a few times. Here the CDR3 reads CASSPLHLGTYEQYF. The CDR3 DNA reads TGTGCCAGCAGTCCCCTCCACCTAGGAACCTACGAGCAGTACTTC. This sequence joins TRBV6-2 or TRBV6-3 and TRBJ2-7; D not certain. Trimming removed 5 bases at V and 2 bases at J, with 16 bases between. Germline-derived CDR1 and CDR2 are MNHEY and SVGEGT. The CDR3 runs to 15 residues.

This clonotype was counted many times. The genes are TRBV7-2 and TRBJ2-3, with D tentatively TRBD2 (6 bases). Germline V gene lookup returns CDR1 SGHTA and CDR2 FQGNSA. The CDR3 is 15 residues long. Trimming took off 2 bases at V and 2 bases at J, with 11 bases between the two ends. CDR3 amino acids: CASSLMGTLTDTQYF. CDR3 sequence (DNA): TGTGCCAGCAGCTTAATGGGGACTCTCACAGATACGCAGTATTTT.

This clonotype was seen ten or more times. The genes are TRBV19 and TRBJ2-7; a weak D match, TRBD2 (6 bases). The CDR3 consists of 15 residues. Germline values: CDR1 LNHDA, CDR2 SQIVND (reference sequence). Trimming left V 3 bases short and J 4 bases short, with 16 bases between. CDR3 DNA: TGTGCCAGTAGTATTAGCGGAGAGGGGTCATACGAGCAGTACTTC. It yields the protein CASSISGEGSYEQYF.

This clonotype showed up many times. The V call is TRBV4-1, the J call TRBJ1-2; tentative D call: TRBD1 (6 bases). The V gene lost 0 bases and the J gene lost 6 bases, with 11 bases spanning the gap. Germline-derived CDR1 and CDR2 are MGHRA and YSYEKL. This CDR3 region has 14 residues. Written as DNA, the CDR3 is TGCGCCAGCAGCCAAGATAGGGCAGGGGATGGCTACACCTTC. Protein product: CASSQDRAGDGYTF.

This chain uses TRBV5-1 with TRBJ1-2, with 11 bases fitting TRBD1. The V segment lost 5 bases and the J segment 1 base; nucleotides outside the gene matches: 13. The CDR3 loop spans 18 amino acids. Germline V gene sequence: CDR1 SGHRS, CDR2 YFSETQ. The CDR3 bases are TGCGCCAGCAGGGGCGGGACAGGGGGTCGTAAGGATAACTATGGCTACACCTTC. Residues: CASRGGTGGRKDNYGYTF.

This clonotype appeared many times. This chain joins TRBV6-6 and TRBJ2-1, with D hard to call. Germline V CDR1 and CDR2: MNHNY, SVGAGI (reference sequence). The CDR3 runs to 17 residues. The V end was cut by 2 bases, the J end by 3 bases, with 17 bases between. The CDR3 region has the DNA TGTGCCAGCAGTTACGGCCCTACTACTACAATCTACAATGAGCAGTTCTTC. This gives the protein CASSYGPTTTIYNEQFF.

The chain couples TRBV7-3 to TRBJ2-7; D assignment may be TRBD1 or TRBD2 (5 bases each). Trimming took 0 bases from V and 10 from J, leaving 16 bases between them. The germline V gene has CDR1 SGHTA and CDR2 FQGTGA. This CDR3 is 14 amino acids long. The CDR3 bases are TGTGCCAGCAGCTTAACGTATGGGGACGACGGACAGTACTTC. Translating it yields CASSLTYGDDGQYF. Looking up the rest from reference TRBV7-3 and TRBJ2-7 gives the full variable domain: GAGVSQTPSNKVTEKGKYVELRCDPISGHTALYWYRQSLGQGPEFLIYFQGTGAADDSGLPNDRFFAVRPEGSVSTLKIQRTERGDSAVYLCASSLTYGDDGQYFGPGTRLTVT.

A remark on this clonotype: Sequence at one end of the junction differs from germline and may be a read error. The chain employs TRBV9 and TRBJ2-2; D possibly corresponds to TRBD2 (6 bases). Germline lookup yields CDR1 SGDLS and CDR2 YYNGEE. There are 15 residues in the CDR3. The CDR3 spells CASSVEEGGPGEPFF. The CDR3 DNA sequence: TGTGCCAGCAGCGTAGAGGAGGGAGGACCCGGGGAGCCGTTTTTT. Full variable domain (missing parts from reference TRBV9 and TRBJ2-2): DSGVTQTPKHLITATGQRVTLRCSPRSGDLSVYWYQQSLDQGLQFLIQYYNGEERAKGNILERFSAQQFPDLHSELNLSSLELGDSALYFCASSVEEGGPGEPFFGEGSRLTVL.

The J gene is TRBJ2-2, the V gene TRBV7-9; 10 bases fit TRBD2. The CDR3 length is 16 residues. The germline V gene has CDR1 SEHNR and CDR2 FQNEAQ (reference sequence). After removal of 2 bases from V and 5 bases from J, the junction contained 5 bases not matched to a gene. In nucleotides, the CDR3 is TGTGCCAGCAGCTTACCTAGCGGGAGCTGGACCGGGGAGCTGTTTTTT. Translating gives CASSLPSGSWTGELFF.

Only a few counts were recorded for this clonotype. V gene TRBV20-1 combines with J gene TRBJ2-5; 11 bases are shared with TRBD2. CDR3 length equals 15 residues. V shed 2 bases, J shed 7 bases, and the junction held 9 bases outside the gene matches. Germline loops: CDR1 DFQATT, CDR2 SNEGSKA (reference sequence). The CDR3 loop reads CSARTTGTSGWTQYF. The CDR3 nucleotides are TGCAGTGCTAGAACGACCGGGACTAGCGGTTGGACCCAGTACTTC.

Remarks on this clonotype: This may be a read error: a much more frequent sequence differs by one nucleotide. The chain joins TRBV4-1 to TRBJ2-7; TRBD1 matches at 10 bases. Germline CDR1 reads MGHRA; CDR2 reads YSYEKL. V was clipped by 4 bases and J by 8 bases; unmatched bases: 20. The CDR3 covers 18 residues. CDR3 in DNA: TGCGCCAGCAGCCCAGCGGCCCAAGCGGACAGGGGGTCGGGCAAGCAGTACTTC. Its protein is CASSPAAQADRGSGKQYF.

The table lists this clonotype with a count of one. The junction departs from germline at one end; a sequencing error may be responsible. The chain is built from TRBV9 and TRBJ2-7; D unresolved. The CDR3 sequence is 16 residues long. CDR1 SGDLS and CDR2 YYNGEE come from the germline V gene. The CDR3 spells CASSVEVFGGWYAQYF. The DNA of the CDR3 is TGTGCCAGCAGCGTAGAGGTGTTTGGCGGATGGTACGCGCAGTACTTC.

This clonotype was seen only a few times. The rearrangement links TRBV5-1 to TRBJ1-1, with D unresolved. The length of the CDR3 is 14 residues. Trimming took 6 bases from V and 1 from J, leaving 13 bases between them. Looked up from germline, CDR1 is SGHRS and CDR2 is YFSETQ. DNA of the CDR3: TGCGCCAGCACCCGGACCGGGCCGAACACTGAAGCTTTCTTT. Translation gives CASTRTGPNTEAFF. Full variable domain (remainder filled in from reference TRBV5-1 and TRBJ1-1): KAGVTQTPRYLIKTRGQQVTLSCSPISGHRSVSWYQQTPGQGLQFLFEYFSETQRNKGNFPGRFSGRQFSNSRSEMNVSTLELGDSALYLCASTRTGPNTEAFFGQGTRLTVV.

To note about this clonotype: A much larger clone lies a single base off, so this may be a read error. This chain joins TRBV9 and TRBJ2-3; the D is unclear. The end of the DNA aligns better with TRBJ1-5, so the J call may be wrong. The CDR3 runs 13 residues. CDR1 is SGDLS and CDR2 is YYNGEE in the germline V gene. The chain's CDR3 is CASSLERVDTQHF. CDR3 nucleotides: TGTGCCAGCAGCTTAGAACGGGTAGATACGCAGCATTTT.

This clonotype occurred many times. The CDR3 region has the DNA TGTGCCAGCAGTTGGCTACAGGGCTATGGCTACACCTTC. It encodes CASSWLQGYGYTF. The chain is built from TRBV6-2 or TRBV6-3 and TRBJ1-2, with D possibly matching TRBD1 (6 bases). V was cut by 4 bases and J by 4 bases, with 10 bases left in between. Germline CDR1 is MNHEY and CDR2 is SVGEGT. The CDR3 covers 13 residues.

A few counts support this clonotype. This may arise from a read error, as a much more abundant clone is one base away. The chain recombines TRBV20-1 with TRBJ2-1; D unclear. The germline gives CDR1 DFQATT, CDR2 SNEGSKA (reference sequence). CDR3 length equals 12 residues. In nucleotides, the CDR3 is TGCAGTGTATTCCGGACGGTCAATGAGCCGTTCTTC. It translates to CSVFRTVNEPFF.

As for this clonotype: A read error may be the cause here, since a much bigger clone is one base away. The rearrangement uses TRBV4-2 and TRBJ2-3; 9 nucleotides match TRBD1. Germline V gene data show CDR1 as LGHNA and CDR2 as YNFKEQ. This CDR3 has 15 residues. The CDR3 DNA reads TGTGCCAGCAGCCGAGGGACAGGGAGCACAGATACGCGGTATTTT. Amino acid sequence: CASSRGTGSTDTRYF.

This clonotype was observed many times. The genes are TRBV9 and TRBJ2-1; the match to TRBD1 covers 9 bases. The CDR3 is 14 residues long. V lost 3 bases to trimming and J lost 7 bases; unmatched junction nucleotides: 5. The germline V gene encodes CDR1 SGDLS and CDR2 YYNGEE. The DNA of the CDR3 is TGTGCCAGCAGCGGGGGGACAGGGATTAATGAGCAGTTCTTC. Encoded protein: CASSGGTGINEQFF.

This clonotype was observed many times. The chain recombines TRBV4-2 with TRBJ2-2, with D possibly TRBD2 on 5 matching bases. Deletions cut 1 base from V and 0 bases from J, with 9 bases between. Germline V lookup: CDR1 LGHNA, CDR2 YNFKEQ. This CDR3 is 16 amino acids long. The CDR3, as DNA: TGTGCCAGCAGCCAAGGATCTAGCTCGAACACCGGGGAGCTGTTTTTT. Its translation: CASSQGSSSNTGELFF.

There are many counts of this clonotype. The chain carries TRBV29-1 and TRBJ2-7, with 10 bases aligning to TRBD1. Per germline, CDR1 SQVTM and CDR2 ANQGSEA. The CDR3 loop spans 14 amino acids. The junction had 10 bases not matched to a gene; V was cut back by 6 bases and J by 5 bases. For the CDR3, the DNA is TGCAGCGTAGACGGACCGGGACAGGGGAACGAGCAGTACTTC. The encoded protein is CSVDGPGQGNEQYF.

The table lists this clonotype with many counts. V usage is TRBV29-1 and J usage is TRBJ1-1, with no clear D. In germline, CDR1 is SQVTM, CDR2 ANQGSEA. V was cut by 4 bases and J by 0 bases, with 9 bases left in between. The length of the CDR3 is 13 residues. CDR3 bases: TGCAGCGTTGGAGGATTGGTGAACACTGAAGCTTTCTTT. Translation: CSVGGLVNTEAFF.

This clonotype was seen many times. The CDR3 region has the DNA TGTGCCAGCAGCTTACACCGGGGCCTTGGGGAGACCCAGTACTTC. It codes for CASSLHRGLGETQYF. This chain connects TRBV7-2 to TRBJ2-5, with D possibly called TRBD1 or TRBD2 (5 bases each). V lost 2 bases to trimming and J lost 5 bases, with 15 bases between them. Germline CDR1 SGHTA, CDR2 FQGNSA. CDR3 length: 15 residues.